The 6 T cell receptor beta chains below come from one sample, sequenced in a study of blood T cell repertoires in COVID-19. Profiled with immunoSEQ multiplex PCR; TCRdb holds only in-frame clones, not every one. The data hold 180,000 or so clones, with around 80% observed a single time. Sequences were obtained from PBMCs or T cells enriched from blood (not recorded which). All receptors derive from a man in his fifties or sixties who had recovered from COVID-19.

The chain recombines TRBV5-4 with TRBJ1-5, with D uncertain. Trimming removed 0 bases from V and 6 bases from J, with 4 bases in between. The CDR3 runs to 12 residues. Germline CDR1 reads SGHNT; CDR2 reads YYREEE (reference sequence). The DNA of the CDR3 is TGTGCCAGCAGCTTGGACGGTCAGCCCCAGCATTTT. It yields the protein CASSLDGQPQHF.

The V gene is TRBV21-1, the J gene TRBJ1-6; the tabulated D call, TRBD1, remains unverified against the DNA. TRBV21-1 is described as a pseudogene. There are 17 residues in the CDR3. CDR3 sequence reads: CASSKGMTGGSDSPLHF. The CDR3 nucleotides are TGTGCCAGCAGCAAAGGAATGACAGGGGGCTCGGATTCACCCCTCCACTTT.

The chain joins TRBV6-5 to TRBJ1-4; TRBD1 is a possible D gene (6 bases). Trimming removed 4 bases from V and 8 bases from J, with 14 bases in between. The CDR3 consists of 14 residues. The germline V gene has CDR1 MNHEY and CDR2 SVGAGI. DNA for the CDR3: TGTGCCAGCAGTTCACAGGGCGTTCGGGAAAAACTGTTTTTT. Amino acids: CASSSQGVREKLFF.

The rearrangement joins TRBV4-2 to TRBJ2-3; no reliable D call. The CDR3 is 14 amino acids. The V gene's germline CDR1 is LGHNA and CDR2 YNFKEQ. Deletions cut 4 bases from V and 0 bases from J, with 8 bases between. Here the CDR3 reads CASSRGESTDTQYF. DNA of the CDR3: TGTGCCAGCAGCCGCGGAGAAAGCACAGATACGCAGTATTTT.

J is TRBJ1-5 and V is TRBV7-2; D remains ambiguous. V was shortened by 0 bases and J by 6 bases, with 12 bases between the two germline ends. This CDR3 has 15 residues. Germline V lookup: CDR1 SGHTA, CDR2 FQGNSA. The CDR3 is CASSLAFGGSQPQHF. The CDR3 bases are TGTGCCAGCAGCTTAGCGTTTGGTGGGAGTCAGCCCCAGCATTTT.

This chain joins TRBV29-1 and TRBJ2-1; 8 bases are shared with TRBD1. The CDR3 loop spans 15 amino acids. J lost 0 bases, V lost 2 bases, and 3 bases had no gene match. Germline V lookup: CDR1 SQVTM, CDR2 ANQGSEA. CDR3 in amino acids: CSVELGQGSYNEQFF. The CDR3 nucleotides are TGCAGCGTTGAACTAGGACAGGGCTCCTACAATGAGCAGTTCTTC.